The clone carrying this T cell receptor beta chain was counted ten times or more. Each CDR3 protein is one row after TCRdb ran MiXCR on the RACE reads. The data show tens of thousands of distinct CDR3 sequences, roughly an eighth seen once. This record belongs to a study of human T cells and chemical hapten exposure. Trimming took 1 base from V and 2 from J, leaving 8 bases between them. The CDR3 consists of 14 residues. As to time point: pre-sensitization, week 0. The treatment: therapeutic diphenylcyclopropenone sensitization with weekly scalp DPC. RNA extraction used unfractionated whole blood as the source of total RNA.

The clonotype was recovered from a woman aged 40 to 49 with alopecia areata. Some clones in this sample may be carry-over from other donors' samples. The rearrangement uses TRBV12-3 or TRBV12-4 and TRBJ2-5; D not resolved. The input for sequencing was whole blood, taken in connection with sensitization to the hapten diphenylcyclopropenone (DPC). The CDR3 sequence: CASSLELRQETQYF. The DNA of the CDR3 is TGTGCCAGCAGTTTAGAACTCCGACAAGAGACCCAGTACTTC.